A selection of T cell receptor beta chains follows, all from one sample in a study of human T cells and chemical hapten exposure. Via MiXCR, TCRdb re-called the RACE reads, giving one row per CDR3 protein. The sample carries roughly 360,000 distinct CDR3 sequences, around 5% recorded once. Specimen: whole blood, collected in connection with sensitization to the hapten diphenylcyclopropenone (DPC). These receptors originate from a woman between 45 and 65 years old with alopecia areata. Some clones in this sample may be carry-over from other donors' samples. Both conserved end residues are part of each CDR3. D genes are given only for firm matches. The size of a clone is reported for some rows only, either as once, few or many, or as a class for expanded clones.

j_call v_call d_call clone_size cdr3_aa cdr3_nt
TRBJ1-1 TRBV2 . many CASGLSLNTEAFF TGTGCCAGCGGTCTGTCTTTGAACACTGAAGCTTTCTTT
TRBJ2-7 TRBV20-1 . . CSVPGQSYEQYF TGCAGTGTACCCGGACAGTCCTACGAGCAGTACTTC
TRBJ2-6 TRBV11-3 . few CASSLVRGPSGANVLTF TGTGCCAGCAGCTTAGTAAGAGGACCCTCTGGGGCCAACGTCCTGACTTTC
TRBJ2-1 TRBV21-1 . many CASSKSRKAGAQYNEQFF TGTGCCAGCAGCAAAAGTCGTAAGGCGGGAGCTCAGTACAATGAGCAGTTCTTC
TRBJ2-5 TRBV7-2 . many CASMKQSGGETQYF TGTGCCAGCATGAAACAGTCGGGCGGTGAGACCCAGTACTTC
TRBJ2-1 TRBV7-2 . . CASSLETGPGNEQFF TGTGCCAGCAGCTTAGAAACGGGCCCTGGGAATGAGCAGTTCTTC
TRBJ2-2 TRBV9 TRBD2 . CASSVALAGGAGELFF TGTGCCAGCAGCGTAGCACTAGCGGGAGGGGCCGGGGAGCTGTTTTTT
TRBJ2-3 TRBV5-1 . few CASSLEGVETDTQYF TGCGCCAGCAGCTTGGAAGGAGTTGAAACAGATACGCAGTATTTT
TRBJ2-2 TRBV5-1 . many CASSSLQGYTGELFF TGCGCCAGCAGCTCATTGCAGGGCTACACCGGGGAGCTGTTTTTT
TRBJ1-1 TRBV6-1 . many CASSASFMNTEAFF TGTGCCAGCAGTGCCTCGTTCATGAACACTGAAGCTTTCTTT
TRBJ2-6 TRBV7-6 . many CASSLAIWRSGANVLTF TGTGCCAGCAGCTTAGCGATTTGGCGCTCTGGGGCCAACGTCCTGACTTTC
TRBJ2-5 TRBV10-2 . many CASRVDWAQYF TGCGCCAGCAGGGTAGACTGGGCCCAGTACTTC
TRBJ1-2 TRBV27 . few CASSFHGGQAGYTF TGTGCCAGCAGTTTCCATGGGGGGCAGGCTGGCTACACCTTC
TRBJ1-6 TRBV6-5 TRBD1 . CASSDATGSNSPLHF TGTGCCAGCAGTGACGCGACAGGGTCAAATTCACCCCTCCACTTT
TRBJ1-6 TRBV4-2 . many CASSQAGHF TGTGCCAGCAGCCAAGCCGGCCACTTT
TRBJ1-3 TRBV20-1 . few CSAPTGNTIYF TGCAGTGCCCCGACAGGAAACACCATATATTTT
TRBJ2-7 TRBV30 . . CAWSVRLNEQYF TGTGCCTGGAGTGTACGGCTAAACGAGCAGTACTTC
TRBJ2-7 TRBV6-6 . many CASSPLRMGQYF TGTGCCAGCAGTCCCCTGAGAATGGGGCAGTACTTC
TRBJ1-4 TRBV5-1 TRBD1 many CASSPDRGGATNEKLFF TGCGCCAGCAGCCCGGACAGGGGGGGAGCAACTAATGAAAAACTGTTTTTT
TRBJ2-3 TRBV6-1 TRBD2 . CASSVSSGADTQYF TGTGCCAGCAGTGTTTCTAGCGGGGCAGATACGCAGTATTTT
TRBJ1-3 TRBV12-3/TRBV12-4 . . CASSFGGTIYF TGTGCCAGCAGTTTCGGGGGCACCATATATTTT
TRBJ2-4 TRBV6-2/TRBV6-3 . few CASSYSSTRGESTKNIQYF TGTGCCAGCAGTTACTCGAGTACTAGGGGGGAGAGCACCAAAAACATTCAGTACTTC
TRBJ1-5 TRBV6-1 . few CAVRGRVASNQPQHF TGTGCCGTACGGGGGAGGGTGGCTAGCAATCAGCCCCAGCATTTT
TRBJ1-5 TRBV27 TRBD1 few CASSLSGGEYSNQPQHF TGTGCCAGCAGTTTATCAGGGGGCGAATATAGCAATCAGCCCCAGCATTTT
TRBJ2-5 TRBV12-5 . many CASGLASPVTGGTQYF TGTGCTAGTGGTTTGGCCTCCCCGGTAACCGGGGGGACCCAGTACTTC
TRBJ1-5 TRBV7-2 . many CASSLPQGWPQHF TGTGCCAGCAGCCTACCACAGGGTTGGCCCCAGCATTTT
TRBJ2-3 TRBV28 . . CASSLRGKGTDTQYF TGTGCCAGCAGTTTAAGGGGTAAAGGGACAGATACGCAGTATTTT
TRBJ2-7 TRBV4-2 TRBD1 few CASSPGTDRGEQYF TGTGCCAGCAGCCCCGGGACAGACCGTGGGGAGCAGTACTTC
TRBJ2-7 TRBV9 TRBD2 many CASSPTLRDGGSYEQYF TGTGCCAGCAGCCCTACTCTGCGGGACGGGGGGTCCTACGAGCAGTACTTC
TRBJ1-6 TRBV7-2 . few CASSLGGGVNSPLHF TGTGCCAGCAGCTTAGGGGGAGGGGTAAATTCACCCCTCCACTTT
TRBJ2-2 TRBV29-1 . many CSVPGPETGELFF TGCAGCGTCCCGGGACCCGAGACCGGGGAGCTGTTTTTT
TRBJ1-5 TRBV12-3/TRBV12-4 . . CASSLGTEFQPQHF TGTGCCAGCAGTTTAGGGACAGAATTTCAGCCCCAGCATTTT
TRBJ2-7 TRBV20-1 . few CSARAPDSSYEQYF TGCAGTGCTAGAGCTCCAGACAGTAGCTACGAGCAGTACTTC
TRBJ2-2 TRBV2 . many CASRPTRGTGELFF TGTGCCAGCAGACCCACCCGGGGCACCGGGGAGCTGTTTTTT
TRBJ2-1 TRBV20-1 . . CSAAPPHYNEQFF TGCAGTGCTGCACCCCCCCATTACAATGAGCAGTTCTTC
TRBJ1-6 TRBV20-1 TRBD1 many CSASPYPGTGVGSPLHF TGCAGTGCTAGCCCATATCCCGGGACAGGGGTCGGTTCACCCCTCCACTTT
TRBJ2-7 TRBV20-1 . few CSASTGREQYF TGCAGTGCCAGTACAGGGCGCGAGCAGTACTTC
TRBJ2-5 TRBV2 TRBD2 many CASSPGLDQETQYF TGTGCCAGCTCGCCGGGACTAGACCAAGAGACCCAGTACTTC
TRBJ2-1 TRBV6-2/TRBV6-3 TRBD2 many CASLASGSRNEQFF TGTGCCAGCCTCGCGAGCGGGAGTCGCAATGAGCAGTTCTTC
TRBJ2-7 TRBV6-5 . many CASSYSVGGGEQYF TGTGCCAGCAGTTACTCAGTGGGGGGTGGCGAGCAGTACTTC
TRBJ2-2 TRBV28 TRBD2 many CASRTVSGSSANGELFF TGTGCCAGCAGAACTGTTAGCGGGTCCTCTGCGAACGGGGAGCTGTTTTTT
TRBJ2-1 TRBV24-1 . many CATSDLTGGRRDEQFF TGTGCCACCAGTGATTTGACCGGGGGTCGGCGTGATGAGCAGTTCTTC
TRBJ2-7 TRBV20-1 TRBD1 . CSAWDRGHEQYF TGCAGTGCTTGGGACAGAGGCCACGAGCAGTACTTC
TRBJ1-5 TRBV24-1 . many CATSDQDQPQHF TGTGCCACCAGTGACCAGGATCAGCCCCAGCATTTT
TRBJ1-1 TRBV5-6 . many CASSLNFGGALLNTEAFF TGTGCCAGCAGCTTGAACTTCGGCGGCGCCCTTTTGAACACTGAAGCTTTCTTT
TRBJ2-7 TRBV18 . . CASSPNTGSDYDSDEQYF TGTGCCAGCTCACCGAATACAGGGTCCGACTACGATTCGGACGAGCAGTACTTC
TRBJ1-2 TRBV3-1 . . CASSSTSSYGYTF TGTGCCAGCAGCTCGACATCTTCCTACGGCTACACCTTC
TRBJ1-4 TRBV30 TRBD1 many CAWRKGQADSTNEKLFF TGTGCCTGGAGGAAGGGACAGGCGGACTCAACTAATGAAAAACTGTTTTTT
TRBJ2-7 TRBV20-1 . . CSAPSGYSYEQYF TGCAGTGCTCCCTCGGGATACTCCTACGAGCAGTACTTC
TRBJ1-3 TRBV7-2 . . CASSLQGLSGNTIYF TGTGCCAGCAGCCTACAGGGCCTCTCTGGAAACACCATATATTTT